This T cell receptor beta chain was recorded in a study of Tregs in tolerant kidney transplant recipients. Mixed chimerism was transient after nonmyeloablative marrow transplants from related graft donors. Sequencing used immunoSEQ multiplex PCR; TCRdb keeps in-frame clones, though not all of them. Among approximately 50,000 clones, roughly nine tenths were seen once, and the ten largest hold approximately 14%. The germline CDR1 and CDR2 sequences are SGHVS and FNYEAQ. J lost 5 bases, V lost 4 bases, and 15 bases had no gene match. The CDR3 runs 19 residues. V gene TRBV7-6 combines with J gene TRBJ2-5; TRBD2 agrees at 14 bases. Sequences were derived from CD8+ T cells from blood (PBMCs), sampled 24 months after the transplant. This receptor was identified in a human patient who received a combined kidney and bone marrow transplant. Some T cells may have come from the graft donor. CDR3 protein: CASSYRGLAGVSLSETQYF. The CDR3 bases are TGTGCCAGCAGCTATAGGGGACTAGCGGGAGTTTCCTTATCCGAGACCCAGTACTTC.